A selection of T cell receptor beta chains follows, all from one sample in a study of T cells in Graves' hyperthyroidism and ophthalmopathy. TCRdb processed the multiplex PCR reads anew with MiXCR; each CDR3 protein has one entry. The profile covers under 350,000 distinct CDR3 sequences, with roughly 15% appearing a single time and 7% to 9% taken by the ten largest. The specimen sequenced was blood. The source is a woman in her thirties or forties with Graves' hyperthyroidism. The CDR3 runs from the conserved cysteine through the conserved F or W. Each record gives: D gene, V gene, clone size, J gene, CDR3 DNA, CDR3 protein. D genes are given only for firm matches. Not every row has a clone size; where given, it reads once, few, many or a size class.

.	TRBV5-1	few	TRBJ2-5	TGCGCCAGCAGCCTCGGGACACGAAAAGAGACCCAGTACTTC	CASSLGTRKETQYF
TRBD1	TRBV7-9	few	TRBJ1-2	TGTGCCAGCAGCTCTTTCACGACAGGGAGAGGAGAAGGCTACACCTTC	CASSSFTTGRGEGYTF
.	TRBV6-1	many	TRBJ1-5	TGTGCCAGCAGGGACAACAATCAGCCCCAGCATTTT	CASRDNNQPQHF
.	TRBV5-1	.	TRBJ2-7	TGCGCCAGCAGCCCGGCCAGTAGCTCCTACGAGCAGTACTTC	CASSPASSSYEQYF
TRBD1	TRBV19	.	TRBJ2-1	TGTGCCAGTAGTCCCCGACAGGGAACGTACAATGAGCAGTTCTTC	CASSPRQGTYNEQFF
TRBD2	TRBV19	few	TRBJ2-2	TGTGCCAGTAGTATTCTAGCGGGAACGCTGAACACCGGGGAGCTGTTTTTT	CASSILAGTLNTGELFF
.	TRBV3-1	many	TRBJ2-2	TGTGCCAGCAGCAAACAGGGAACCGGGGAGCTGTTTTTT	CASSKQGTGELFF
TRBD2	TRBV5-1	.	TRBJ2-3	TGCGCCAGCAGCTTGCAGGGAGGGCCAACAGATACGCAGTATTTT	CASSLQGGPTDTQYF
.	TRBV7-2	.	TRBJ1-5	TGTGCCAGCAGCTTAGAAGTAGTCCAGCCCCAGCATTTT	CASSLEVVQPQHF
TRBD2	TRBV6-2/TRBV6-3	many	TRBJ2-7	TGTGCCAGTACTATCGGGGGGGGGCTGGCAGGATACGAGCAGTACTTC	CASTIGGGLAGYEQYF
.	TRBV5-1	few	TRBJ2-7	TGCGCCAGCCAGAAGGGCACATCCTACGAGCAGTACTTC	CASQKGTSYEQYF
TRBD1	TRBV5-1	.	TRBJ1-2	TGCGCCAGCAGTTCCCGACCGGGACAGGGGGTGTATGGCTACACCTTC	CASSSRPGQGVYGYTF
TRBD2	TRBV20-1	many	TRBJ2-1	TGCAGTGCTAGAGATCGACTAGCGGGAGACGAACGGCAGTTCTTC	CSARDRLAGDERQFF
.	TRBV20-1	few	TRBJ1-5	TGCAGCTTCGGAGGAGGGAAATCCAATCAGCCCCAGCATTTT	CSFGGGKSNQPQHF
TRBD2	TRBV10-2	few	TRBJ2-2	TGCGCCAGCAGGATCGGGAGGGCGATCGGGGAGCTGTTTTTT	CASRIGRAIGELFF
.	TRBV6-1	.	TRBJ2-7	TGTGCCAGCACCGTAAGTGAAGAGCAGTACTTC	CASTVSEEQYF
.	TRBV29-1	few	TRBJ1-1	TGCAGCGTGGTAGGGGGGGGACAAATGAACACTGAAGCTTTCTTT	CSVVGGGQMNTEAFF
.	TRBV5-1	many	TRBJ2-1	TGCGCCAGCAGCTTCATTCAGGGAGGCAATGAGCAGTTCTTC	CASSFIQGGNEQFF
.	TRBV6-1	few	TRBJ2-3	TGTGCCAGCAGAAAATACAGGGGCACAGATACGCAGTATTTT	CASRKYRGTDTQYF
TRBD1	TRBV20-1	many	TRBJ2-5	TGCAGTGCCCCCCCGGCTAGGACAGGCCAAGAGACCCAGTACTTC	CSAPPARTGQETQYF
.	TRBV11-2	.	TRBJ2-2	TGTGCCAGCGGCCCACGCGCGGCTACGAGGGGAGCCGGGGAGCTGTTTTTT	CASGPRAATRGAGELFF
TRBD2	TRBV20-1	few	TRBJ2-3	TGCAGTGCTAGTCAAGGACTAGCGGACCTATTGGGGGAGGGGGATACGCAGTATTTT	CSASQGLADLLGEGDTQYF
TRBD2	TRBV27	few	TRBJ2-3	TGTGCCAGCAGTTTACCAGCGGGGGCGACAGATACGCAGTATTTT	CASSLPAGATDTQYF
.	TRBV28	many	TRBJ1-1	TGTGCCAGCAGTAAGGGTACAGGAGCCATTTCGAACACTGAAGCTTTCTTT	CASSKGTGAISNTEAFF
TRBD2	TRBV2	few	TRBJ2-3	TGTGCCAGCAGCCAAAGGACTAGCGGGGGGGCAGATACGCAGTATTTT	CASSQRTSGGADTQYF
.	TRBV11-2	many	TRBJ2-2	TGTGCCAGCAGCTTAGATCCAAGCGGGACCGGGGAGCTGTTTTTT	CASSLDPSGTGELFF
.	TRBV7-9	few	TRBJ1-6	TGTGCCAGCAGCTTTTCCACACAGGGAGGCAATTCACCCCTCCACTTT	CASSFSTQGGNSPLHF
.	TRBV6-1	many	TRBJ2-5	TGTGCTTCAGCGCGGGAACATGGAGAGACCCAGTACTTC	CASAREHGETQYF